One sample yielded the 7 T cell receptor beta chains listed below, sequenced in a study of shared clonotypes between healthy human individuals. TCRdb keeps only in-frame clones here, not all; method: immunoSEQ multiplex PCR. The table shows 2 million or so clones, with roughly 94% occurring only once. Sample: naive CD4+ T cells sorted from blood. The subset was: CD45RA+ positively selected. These receptor sequences come from a man younger than 30 in good health.

This clone was found a few times. The V call is TRBV30, the J call TRBJ2-7, with TRBD2 matching over 9 bases. V lost 7 bases, J lost 7 bases, and 11 bases stayed unmatched. The CDR3 consists of 13 residues. Germline CDR1 GTSNPN, CDR2 SVGIG (reference sequence). The CDR3 sequence: CAYTPTSGREQYF. CDR3 nucleotide sequence: TGTGCCTACACCCCGACTAGCGGCCGGGAGCAGTACTTC.

The V and J genes are TRBV5-1 and TRBJ2-7; 10 nucleotides agree with TRBD1. Germline V lookup: CDR1 SGHRS, CDR2 YFSETQ. The CDR3 is 12 amino acids. Germline trimming cut 7 bases from V and 6 bases from J; bases unmatched to any gene: 4. The CDR3 DNA is TGCGCCAGCCTTGGACAGGGGGGCGAGCAGTACTTC. It encodes CASLGQGGEQYF.

J is TRBJ1-2 and V is TRBV7-2, with 7 nucleotides matching TRBD1. The CDR3 is made up of 13 amino acids. Germline CDR1 reads SGHTA; CDR2 reads FQGNSA. J gave up 5 bases and V 4 bases, and 4 bases lay outside the gene matches. CDR3 in DNA: TGTGCCAGCAGCTGGGACAGTCAGTATGGCTACACCTTC. Amino acids: CASSWDSQYGYTF.

The rearrangement links TRBV7-2 to TRBJ2-4, with no clear D. V shed 1 base and J shed 0 bases, with 10 bases lying between them. The length of the CDR3 is 16 residues. Germline CDR1 and CDR2: SGHTA and FQGNSA. CDR3 region: CASSLGAGIAKNIQYF. DNA for the CDR3: TGTGCCAGCAGCTTAGGTGCCGGCATAGCCAAAAACATTCAGTACTTC.

In the case of this clone: This sample also contains other DNA sequences that code for the same CDR3. The chain carries TRBV6-1 and TRBJ1-5, with a weak D call TRBD1 (6 bases). The germline gives CDR1 MNHNS, CDR2 SASEGT. This CDR3 has 12 amino acids. Trimming removed 6 bases from V and 4 bases from J, with 7 bases in between. This CDR3 reads CASRDSNQPQHF. The CDR3 DNA is TGTGCCAGCAGGGACAGTAATCAGCCCCAGCATTTT.

This chain uses TRBV6-1 with TRBJ1-3, with D unresolved. CDR3 length equals 12 residues. The germline V gene encodes CDR1 MNHNS and CDR2 SASEGT. V was shortened by 1 base and J by 8 bases, with 6 bases between the two germline ends. The CDR3 DNA follows: TGTGCCAGCAGTGAAGATTTTTACACCATATATTTT. It specifies CASSEDFYTIYF.

With respect to this clone: Other nucleotide sequences from this sample produce the same CDR3. The rearrangement uses TRBV9 and TRBJ2-2; D is unresolved. Germline CDR1 SGDLS, CDR2 YYNGEE. V gave up 2 bases and J gave up 1 base, with 3 bases separating them. This CDR3 contains 13 residues. The CDR3 reads CASSVGNTGELFF. CDR3 DNA: TGTGCCAGCAGCGTGGGGAACACCGGGGAGCTGTTTTTT.